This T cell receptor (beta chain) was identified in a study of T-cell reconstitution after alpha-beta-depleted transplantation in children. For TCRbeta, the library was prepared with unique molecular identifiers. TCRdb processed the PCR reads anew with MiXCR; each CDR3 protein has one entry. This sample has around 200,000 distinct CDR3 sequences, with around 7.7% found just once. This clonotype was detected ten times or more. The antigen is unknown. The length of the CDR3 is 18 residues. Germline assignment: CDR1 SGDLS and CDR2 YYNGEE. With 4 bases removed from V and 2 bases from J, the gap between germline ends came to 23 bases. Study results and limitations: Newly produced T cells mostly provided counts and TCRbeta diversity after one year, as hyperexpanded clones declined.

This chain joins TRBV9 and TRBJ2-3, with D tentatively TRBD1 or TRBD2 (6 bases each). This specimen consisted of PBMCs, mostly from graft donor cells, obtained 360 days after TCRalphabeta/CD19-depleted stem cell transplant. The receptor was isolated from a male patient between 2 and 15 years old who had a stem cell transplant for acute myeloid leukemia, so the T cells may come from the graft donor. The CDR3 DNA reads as TGTGCCAGCAGCACCAGGGGAGCTAGCGCCTCGCACACAGATACGCAGTATTTT. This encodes CASSTRGASASHTDTQYF.